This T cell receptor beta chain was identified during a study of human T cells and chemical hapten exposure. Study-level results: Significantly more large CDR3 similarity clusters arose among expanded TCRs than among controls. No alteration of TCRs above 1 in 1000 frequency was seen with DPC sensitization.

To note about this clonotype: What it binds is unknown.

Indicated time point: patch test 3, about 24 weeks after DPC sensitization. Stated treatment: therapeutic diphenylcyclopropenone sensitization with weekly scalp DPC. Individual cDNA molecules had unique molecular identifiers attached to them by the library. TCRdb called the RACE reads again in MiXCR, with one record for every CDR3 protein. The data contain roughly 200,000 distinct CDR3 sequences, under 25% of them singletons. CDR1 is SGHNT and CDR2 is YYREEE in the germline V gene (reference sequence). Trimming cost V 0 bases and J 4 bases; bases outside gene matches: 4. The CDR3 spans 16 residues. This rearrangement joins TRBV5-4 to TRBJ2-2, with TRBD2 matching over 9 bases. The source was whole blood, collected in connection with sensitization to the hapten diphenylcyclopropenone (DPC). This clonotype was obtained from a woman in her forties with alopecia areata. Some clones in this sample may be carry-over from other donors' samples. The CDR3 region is CASSLGAGGITGELFF. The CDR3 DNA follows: TGTGCCAGCAGCTTGGGAGCGGGAGGAATCACCGGGGAGCTGTTTTTT.